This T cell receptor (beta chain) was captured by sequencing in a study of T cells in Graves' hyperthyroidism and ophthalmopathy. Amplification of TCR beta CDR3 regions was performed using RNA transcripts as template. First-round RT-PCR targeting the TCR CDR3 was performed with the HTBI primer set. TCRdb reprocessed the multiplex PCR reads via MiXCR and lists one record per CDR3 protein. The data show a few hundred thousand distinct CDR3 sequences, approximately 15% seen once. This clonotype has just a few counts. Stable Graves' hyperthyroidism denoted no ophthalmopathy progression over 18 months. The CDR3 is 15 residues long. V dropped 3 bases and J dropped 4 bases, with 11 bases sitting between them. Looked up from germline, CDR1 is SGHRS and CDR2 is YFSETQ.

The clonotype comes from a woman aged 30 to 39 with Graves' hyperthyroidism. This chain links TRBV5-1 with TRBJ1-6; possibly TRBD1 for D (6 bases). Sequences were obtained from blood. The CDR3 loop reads CASSWADRYNSPLHF. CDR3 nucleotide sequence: TGCGCCAGCAGCTGGGCCGACAGGTATAATTCACCCCTCCACTTT.